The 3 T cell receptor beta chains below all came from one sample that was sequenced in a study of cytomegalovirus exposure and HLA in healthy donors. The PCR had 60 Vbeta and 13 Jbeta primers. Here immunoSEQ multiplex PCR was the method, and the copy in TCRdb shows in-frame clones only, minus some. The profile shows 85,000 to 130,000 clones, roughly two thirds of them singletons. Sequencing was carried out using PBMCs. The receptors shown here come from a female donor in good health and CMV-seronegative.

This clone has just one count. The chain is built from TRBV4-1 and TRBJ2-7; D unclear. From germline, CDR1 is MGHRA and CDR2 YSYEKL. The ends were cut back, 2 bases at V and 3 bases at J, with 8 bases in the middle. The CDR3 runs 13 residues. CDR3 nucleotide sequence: TGCGCCAGCAGCCAATCTCACGGCTACGAGCAGTACTTC. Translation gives CASSQSHGYEQYF.

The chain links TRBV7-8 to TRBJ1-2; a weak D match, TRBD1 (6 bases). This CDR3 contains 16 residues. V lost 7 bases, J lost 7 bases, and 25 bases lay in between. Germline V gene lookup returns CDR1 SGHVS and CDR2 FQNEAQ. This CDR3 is CASNPVGRGRGGGYTF. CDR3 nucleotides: TGTGCCAGCAACCCTGTTGGTCGGGGGCGGGGGGGTGGCTACACCTTC.

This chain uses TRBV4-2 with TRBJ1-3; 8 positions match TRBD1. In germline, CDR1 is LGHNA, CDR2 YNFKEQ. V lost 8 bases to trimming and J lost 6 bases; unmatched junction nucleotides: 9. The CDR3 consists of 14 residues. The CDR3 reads CASGTTGAQNTIYF. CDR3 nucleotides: TGTGCCAGCGGAACGACAGGGGCCCAAAACACCATATATTTT.